A selection of T cell receptor beta chains follows, all from one sample in a study of memory CD4+ T cells and cytomegalovirus serostatus. The repertoire was sequenced with immunoSEQ multiplex PCR; TCRdb's copy has only in-frame clones and lacks some. The sample has about 52,000 clones, over 60% seen once. Sequencing was done on a sample of memory CD4+ T cells from blood. The receptors come from an adult in good health and CMV-seropositive. CDR3s leave out the opening cysteine and the closing phenylalanine or tryptophan. Fields, in order: V gene, clone size, J gene, CDR3 protein. Some rows have no size entry. The others give once, few or many, or a class for an expanded clone.

V: TRBV9; size: NA; J: TRBJ2-1; CDR3: ASSVISSSGGTYNEQF
V: TRBV19; size: NA; J: TRBJ2-5; CDR3: ASSNDRQETQY
V: TRBV5-1; size: NA; J: TRBJ2-2; CDR3: ASSTTGVDTGELF
V: TRBV4-1; size: NA; J: TRBJ2-7; CDR3: ASSQLTSGIKEQY
V: TRBV5-1; size: NA; J: TRBJ2-2; CDR3: ASSFPVQGAETGELF
V: TRBV30; size: NA; J: TRBJ1-3; CDR3: AWSADTGAGNTIY
V: TRBV7-8; size: NA; J: TRBJ2-2; CDR3: ASSFRNTGELF
V: TRBV7-9; size: NA; J: TRBJ2-1; CDR3: ASSLVVAPQGAQF
V: TRBV5-1; size: NA; J: TRBJ2-1; CDR3: ASSFTGERAYNEQF
V: TRBV4-1; size: NA; J: TRBJ2-6; CDR3: ASSQVGQGAGANVLT
V: TRBV7-3; size: NA; J: TRBJ2-3; CDR3: ASSWQGADTQY
V: TRBV5-4; size: NA; J: TRBJ1-1; CDR3: ASRDNTEAF
V: TRBV5-1; size: few; J: TRBJ1-1; CDR3: ASSLAAGGNTEAF
V: TRBV18; size: few; J: TRBJ1-2; CDR3: ASSPTEQGYYT
V: TRBV5-6; size: NA; J: TRBJ1-1; CDR3: ASSRVDSRLGAF
V: TRBV23-1; size: NA; J: TRBJ2-1; CDR3: ASSQFETSGSYNEQF
V: TRBV7-9; size: few; J: TRBJ2-3; CDR3: ASSSPGRGTDTQY
V: TRBV7-2; size: few; J: TRBJ1-1; CDR3: ASSSYSLGTEAF
V: TRBV6-5; size: NA; J: TRBJ2-5; CDR3: ASSYIGTQY
V: TRBV6-6; size: NA; J: TRBJ1-1; CDR3: ASSYRDRGPEAF
V: TRBV19; size: NA; J: TRBJ2-5; CDR3: ASSIAHQGKTQY
V: TRBV28; size: NA; J: TRBJ2-4; CDR3: ASSLTGPAGAKNIQY
V: TRBV30; size: NA; J: TRBJ2-3; CDR3: AWSPNTYTQY
V: TRBV9; size: once; J: TRBJ2-5; CDR3: ASSVGGLGPETQY
V: TRBV25-1; size: NA; J: TRBJ2-2; CDR3: ASSERLGKGPNTGELF
V: TRBV27; size: NA; J: TRBJ2-1; CDR3: ASSLDYIRTSHNEQF
V: TRBV19; size: NA; J: TRBJ1-5; CDR3: ASRDSNQPQH
V: TRBV28; size: NA; J: TRBJ2-5; CDR3: ASSWTGETQY
V: TRBV5-1; size: NA; J: TRBJ2-7; CDR3: ASRPGPQGGQY
V: TRBV20-1; size: NA; J: TRBJ1-1; CDR3: SVKDRGAF
V: TRBV5-4; size: NA; J: TRBJ1-3; CDR3: ASSLWTGVGNTIY
V: TRBV5-4; size: NA; J: NA; CDR3: ASSLQAGYEQY
V: TRBV30; size: NA; J: TRBJ2-5; CDR3: AWGTGGRKTQY
V: TRBV9; size: once; J: TRBJ1-2; CDR3: ASSGIKGGFYGYT
V: TRBV5-1; size: NA; J: TRBJ2-2; CDR3: ASSLQGAPGELF
V: TRBV11-3; size: NA; J: TRBJ2-3; CDR3: ASSFWGSGDTQY
V: TRBV7-2; size: once; J: TRBJ1-1; CDR3: ASRHYRVDTEAF
V: TRBV14; size: NA; J: TRBJ2-1; CDR3: ASSYRTSNEQF
V: TRBV19; size: few; J: TRBJ1-5; CDR3: ASRMLGASNQPQH
V: TRBV28; size: NA; J: TRBJ2-7; CDR3: ASSPVRYEQY
V: TRBV29-1; size: NA; J: TRBJ2-1; CDR3: SVVWGQGSRV